The T cell receptor (beta chain) described here comes from a study of OX40 agonist ivuxolimab in advanced cancers. Germline V gene lookup returns CDR1 SEHNR and CDR2 FQNEAQ (reference sequence). This CDR3 region has 15 residues. This clone was counted a single time. Libraries were prepared by immunoSEQ multiplex PCR; TCRdb keeps only in-frame clonotypes and omits some of them. The sample yields roughly 25,000 clones, approximately 81% seen once. Sequenced here: CD4+ or CD8+ T cells sorted from blood, sampled in a trial of the OX40 agonist ivuxolimab. This receptor was obtained from an adult with an advanced solid tumor such as melanoma, head and neck, liver or kidney cancer. The chain carries TRBV7-9 and TRBJ2-5; D might be TRBD1 or TRBD2, each matching 5 bases. The last part of the DNA fits TRBJ2-7 better; the J call may be wrong. DNA of the CDR3: TGTGCCAGCAGCTTAGAGTGGGGACCCGAGTACGAGCAGTACTTC. Protein: CASSLEWGPEYEQYF.